Listed here is a single T cell receptor (beta chain). This clonotype was recorded at least ten times. What antigen it recognizes has not been identified. The input lacks base qualities; no much larger clone sits a single base away. Stable Graves' hyperthyroidism was defined as the absence of progression to ophthalmopathy over 18 months of follow-up. Hyperthyroidism patients were newly diagnosed, had a disease duration of under 2 months, and were aged 18 to 65 years. Patients with uncontrolled infections, other autoimmune diseases, pregnancy or lactation were excluded. Diagnoses were established on the basis of clinical symptoms, serum thyroxine and TRAb, thyroid ultrasound, and orbital computed tomography. Ficoll-Paque density gradient centrifugation was used to isolate PBMCs from about 9 ml of fresh peripheral blood. Total RNA was extracted with Trizol reagent, and quality was checked on an Agilent 2100 Bioanalyzer.

The TCR beta CDR3 regions were amplified from the RNA transcripts. A first-round RT-PCR of the TCR CDR3 used the HTBI primer set with the Qiagen OneStep RT-PCR kit. A second multiplex PCR round built the libraries, followed by size selection and purification. Sequencing of the libraries was done on an Illumina HiSeq2000 using paired-end 100 bp reads. The authors' pipeline ran thus. SOAPnuke was used to process the raw data, with reads discarded if the reads contained adapters or uncalled bases, had a mean Phred below 15, or lacked an exact constant-primer or identifier match. COPE v1.2.5 was used to merge the high-quality paired reads, and each unique nucleotide sequence was defined as a clonotype. Clonotypes were aligned to IMGT TRBV, TRBD and TRBJ reference segments using MiTCR v1.1. The analysis included only V-J combinations with a frequency above 0.0001, which together covered 98% to 99.2% of the repertoires. The TCS score was defined as the ratio of F50 (clonal expansion) to E x V (chaos), calculated using BLOSUM62-based TCRdist between CDR3 peptides within each V-J. Welch's t-statistics and random forest reduced some 510 V-J features to roughly 13, which were used in a naive Bayes classifier (R e1071). TCRdb cleaned the public reads at Q25 with fastp, built clones with MiXCR and kept in-frame beta chains. Each entry is one CDR3 protein sequence, shown with its most common DNA and genes. None of the V and J calls come from the authors' own analysis; TCRdb made them. The sample data list approximately 210,000 distinct CDR3 sequences, and 15% to 20% of these were observed just once. The ten most abundant clones make up around 50% of the sample.

A distance of 11 bases separates the germline ends of V and J, which lose 7 bases and 0 bases respectively. The germline V gene yields SNHLY for CDR1 and FYNNEI for CDR2. The CDR3, cysteine through phenylalanine, is 14 amino acids long. The DNA shown is the 42-base CDR3, in frame from base 1. This sample is part of a study of T cells in Graves' hyperthyroidism and ophthalmopathy (dated by TCRdb to about 2019). For the study in its entirety: Peripheral blood samples were taken at initial diagnosis, before any treatment was given. For training and testing, the 100 or so patients in the discovery cohort were randomly divided in a 7:3 ratio. Once sampling was done, hyperthyroidism patients were given methimazole at a starting dose of 30 mg daily, whereas ophthalmopathy patients were given high-dose intravenous methylprednisolone. An independent validation cohort of fewer than 20 hyperthyroidism patients and approximately 15 patients who later progressed to ophthalmopathy tested prospective prediction of ophthalmopathy. According to the paper, TCR Vbeta CDR3 sequencing was carried out on 135 peripheral blood samples, which came from fewer than 50 ophthalmopathy, under 85 hyperthyroidism and roughly 17 progressor patients. In more than five Graves' hyperthyroidism patients, the study also compared T-cell repertoires from thyroid tissue with T-cell repertoires from blood. A discovery cohort of about a hundred patients, roughly 45 with Graves' ophthalmopathy and under 60 with stable Graves' hyperthyroidism, was used to find distinguishing TCR V-J signatures.

The paper as a whole reports these results and caveats: Blood samples also contained most of the expanded thyroid clonotypes (frequency above 0.001), which suggests that blood repertoires may reflect thyroid immune responses. In cross-validation, a model built on a 13 V-J signature told ophthalmopathy apart from stable hyperthyroidism with approximately 90% sensitivity and about 81% specificity, and in testing the same model reached 80%/75%. Sample size was not statistically predetermined, and blinding of investigators to group allocation was not performed. During validation, the model predicted progression to ophthalmopathy a median of around 6 months ahead of onset, with 60% to 71% sensitivity and 72% to 80% specificity.

The sequence was obtained from a middle-aged man with Graves' hyperthyroidism. Rearrangement joined TRBV2 to TRBJ2-3, with the D gene not clear enough to name. The source material was blood. The DNA sequence is as follows: TGTGCCAGCATGACTGGTCCTAGCACAGATACGCAGTATTTT. This yields the protein CASMTGPSTDTQYF.